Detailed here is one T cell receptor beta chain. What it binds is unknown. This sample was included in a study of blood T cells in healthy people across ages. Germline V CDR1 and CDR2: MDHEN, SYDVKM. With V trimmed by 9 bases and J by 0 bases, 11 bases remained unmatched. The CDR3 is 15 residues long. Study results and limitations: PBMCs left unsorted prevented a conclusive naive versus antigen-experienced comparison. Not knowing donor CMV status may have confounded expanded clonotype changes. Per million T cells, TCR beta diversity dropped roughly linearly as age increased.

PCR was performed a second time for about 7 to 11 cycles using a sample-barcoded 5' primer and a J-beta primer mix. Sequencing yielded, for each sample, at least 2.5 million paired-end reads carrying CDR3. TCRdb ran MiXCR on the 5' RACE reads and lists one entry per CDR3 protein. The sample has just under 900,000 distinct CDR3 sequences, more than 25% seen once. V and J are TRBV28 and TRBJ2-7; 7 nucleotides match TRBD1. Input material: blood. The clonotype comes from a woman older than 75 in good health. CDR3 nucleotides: TGTGCCAGTCGACCCGGACAGGTCTCCTCCTACGAGCAGTACTTC. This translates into CASRPGQVSSYEQYF. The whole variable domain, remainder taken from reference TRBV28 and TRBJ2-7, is DVKVTQSSRYLVKRTGEKVFLECVQDMDHENMFWYRQDPGLGLRLIYFSYDVKMKEKGDIPEGYSVSREKKERFSLILESASTNQTSMYLCASRPGQVSSYEQYFGPGTRLTVT.